This entry lists 30 T cell receptor beta chains sequenced from one sample in a study of T cells in Graves' hyperthyroidism and ophthalmopathy. The source material, RNA transcripts, was used to amplify TCR beta CDR3 regions. The primer set for the first-round RT-PCR of the TCR CDR3 was HTBI. Each CDR3 protein gets one entry after TCRdb re-called the multiplex PCR reads with MiXCR. The sample has hundreds of thousands of distinct CDR3 sequences, around 21% seen once. Material: blood. These receptors were taken from a man aged 25-45 years with Graves' ophthalmopathy.

This chain links TRBV2 with TRBJ2-1; TRBD2 matches at 10 bases. Germline CDR1 and CDR2: SNHLY and FYNNEI. The CDR3 totals 16 residues. V shed 4 bases, J shed 5 bases, and the junction held 8 bases outside the gene matches. The CDR3 nucleotides are TGTGCCAGCAGTGTTAGCGGGAGGAAAGGCAACAATGAGCAGTTCTTC. Translated: CASSVSGRKGNNEQFF.

V gene TRBV6-1 combines with J gene TRBJ1-3, with D perhaps TRBD1 (6 bases). The CDR3 sequence is 14 residues long. Trimming took off 6 bases at V and 2 bases at J, with 11 bases between the two ends. The germline V gene encodes CDR1 MNHNS and CDR2 SASEGT. The CDR3 reads CASSPTGTGNTIYF. For the CDR3, the DNA is TGTGCCAGCAGCCCCACAGGGACTGGAAACACCATATATTTT.

The table lists this clonotype with a count of one. A much larger clone lies one base from this, so it may be a read error. The chain combines TRBV11-2 with TRBJ2-7; tentative D call: TRBD1 (5 bases). Germline V gene data show CDR1 as SGHAT and CDR2 as FQNNGV. The germline V and J ends were trimmed by 6 bases and 4 bases, with 19 bases remaining between them. This CDR3 is 15 amino acids long. CDR3 amino acids: CASRDQGYSPYEQYF. In DNA form, the CDR3 reads TGTGCCAGCAGGGATCAGGGATACAGCCCTTACGAGCAGTACTTC.

This rearrangement joins TRBV4-1 to TRBJ1-4; D is possibly TRBD1 (5 bases). V dropped 0 bases and J dropped 2 bases, with 7 bases sitting between them. The CDR3 has 15 residues. Germline loops: CDR1 MGHRA, CDR2 YSYEKL. The CDR3 DNA sequence: TGCGCCAGCAGCCAAGAACAGGTTACTAATGAAAAACTGTTTTTT. Its protein product is CASSQEQVTNEKLFF.

This clonotype was detected many times. This chain links TRBV27 with TRBJ1-1; D remains unclear. Deletions cut 3 bases from V and 3 bases from J, with 8 bases between. This CDR3 is 13 amino acids long. From germline, CDR1 is MNHEY and CDR2 SMNVEV (reference sequence). Here the CDR3 reads CASSFGPDTEAFF. As DNA, the CDR3 is TGTGCCAGCAGTTTCGGCCCGGACACTGAAGCTTTCTTT.

This clonotype was found a few times. This chain connects TRBV27 to TRBJ2-7, with 12 bases aligning to TRBD2. This CDR3 has 13 amino acids. J was trimmed by 4 bases and V by 8 bases; bases with no gene match: 3. Germline loops: CDR1 MNHEY, CDR2 SMNVEV (reference sequence). This CDR3 is CASGLAGLYEQYF. As DNA, the CDR3 is TGTGCCAGCGGACTAGCGGGACTATACGAGCAGTACTTC.

This clonotype was detected only a few times. The J gene is TRBJ1-4, the V gene TRBV20-1; a possible D gene is TRBD1 (5 bases). The germline V and J ends were trimmed by 6 bases and 15 bases, with 17 bases remaining between them. The CDR3 has 11 amino acids. The V gene's germline CDR1 is DFQATT and CDR2 SNEGSKA (reference sequence). The CDR3 here is CSAKQESSVFF. Written as DNA, the CDR3 is TGCAGTGCCAAACAGGAGTCTTCGGTGTTTTTT.

This clonotype was counted between two and nine times. The rearrangement links TRBV4-1 to TRBJ2-3; 8 bases line up with TRBD2. Per germline, CDR1 MGHRA and CDR2 YSYEKL. The CDR3 loop spans 16 amino acids. V shed 1 base, J shed 5 bases, and the junction held 8 bases outside the gene matches. Here the CDR3 reads CASSQVRLAIGDTQYF. CDR3 bases: TGCGCCAGCAGCCAAGTGAGACTAGCGATAGGAGATACGCAGTATTTT.

This clonotype was counted many times. The chain is built from TRBV30 and TRBJ2-1, with unresolved D. CDR1 and CDR2 (germline): GTSNPN, SVGIG (reference sequence). The CDR3 extends over 12 amino acids. Trimming pared 0 bases from V and 5 bases from J, leaving 5 bases between. CDR3 loop: CAWSVGNNEQFF. CDR3 DNA: TGTGCCTGGAGTGTTGGGAACAATGAGCAGTTCTTC.

The gene calls are TRBV4-3 and TRBJ2-3; D possibly uses TRBD1 or TRBD2 (5 bases each). The CDR3 extends over 16 amino acids. Trimming pared 0 bases from V and 1 base from J, leaving 11 bases between. Per the germline V gene, CDR1 is LGHNA and CDR2 is YSLEER. CDR3 residues: CASSQDQLGGTDTQYF. As DNA, the CDR3 is TGCGCCAGCAGCCAAGATCAACTAGGGGGCACAGATACGCAGTATTTT.

The CDR3 DNA sequence: TGTGCCAGCAGCCAAGCTAGCGGGGATTCCTACGAGCAGTACTTC. It codes for CASSQASGDSYEQYF. The chain employs TRBV3-2 and TRBJ2-7; the table's D call TRBD2 went unverified against the DNA. TRBV3-2 is noted as a pseudogene. The CDR3 has 15 amino acids.

This clonotype was recorded at least ten times. V gene TRBV12-3 or TRBV12-4 combines with J gene TRBJ1-1; D not resolved. V was shortened by 7 bases and J by 1 base, with 10 bases between the two germline ends. The CDR3 sequence is 13 residues long. DNA of the CDR3: TGTGCCAGCAACCCTGCTAGGAACACTGAAGCTTTCTTT. Its protein product is CASNPARNTEAFF.

The rearrangement links TRBV4-1 to TRBJ2-3; D is ambiguous. Per the germline V gene, CDR1 is MGHRA and CDR2 is YSYEKL. The CDR3 contains 17 residues. With 0 bases removed from V and 6 bases from J, the gap between germline ends came to 19 bases. DNA of the CDR3: TGCGCCAGCAGCCAAGACCCCCTTTCGGCGTTATGGGATACGCAGTATTTT. Encoded protein: CASSQDPLSALWDTQYF.

This clonotype was picked up a small number of times. The chain joins TRBV4-1 to TRBJ1-2; tentative D call: TRBD1 (6 bases). V was clipped by 1 base and J by 8 bases, with 14 bases between them. From germline, CDR1 is MGHRA and CDR2 YSYEKL. This CDR3 is 14 amino acids long. The DNA for the CDR3 is TGCGCCAGCAGCCAAGGGGGGGCGGTTCGGGGCTACACCTTC. Its protein is CASSQGGAVRGYTF.

This clonotype was counted at least ten times. The chain joins TRBV2 to TRBJ1-1; maybe TRBD1 (6 bases). The CDR3 is 16 residues long. The V gene's germline CDR1 is SNHLY and CDR2 FYNNEI. The V and J ends lost 6 bases and 4 bases respectively, with 21 bases between them. The CDR3, as DNA: TGTGCCAGCAGCGCATTATCATGGGGGGGCTTCACTGAAGCTTTCTTT. This codes for CASSALSWGGFTEAFF.

The table lists this clonotype with many counts. The chain has TRBV15 and TRBJ2-3; a possible D gene is TRBD1 (6 bases). The germline V and J ends were trimmed by 0 bases and 2 bases, with 12 bases remaining between them. The length of the CDR3 is 16 residues. Germline CDR1 and CDR2: LNHNV and YYDKDF (reference sequence). The CDR3 DNA sequence: TGTGCCACCAGCAGAGATTTGGGGGCAACCACAGATACGCAGTATTTT. Its protein is CATSRDLGATTDTQYF.

The V gene is TRBV29-1, the J gene TRBJ2-7, with a possible D match to TRBD1 (6 bases). CDR3 length equals 13 residues. Germline CDR1 is SQVTM and CDR2 is ANQGSEA. Trimming removed 1 base from V and 6 bases from J, with 13 bases in between. The CDR3 bases are TGCAGCGTTGAAGTGGGGACAATCGGCGAGCAGTACTTC. It is translated as CSVEVGTIGEQYF.

This chain links TRBV10-3 with TRBJ2-1; 8 nucleotides line up with TRBD2. CDR1 is ENHRY, CDR2 SYGVKD, per germline. This CDR3 contains 13 residues. The ends lost 10 bases at V and 9 bases at J; junction bases unmatched: 11. The CDR3 bases are TGTGCCACCCTAGGAGCGGGGGCGGGTGAGCAGTTCTTC. Amino acid sequence: CATLGAGAGEQFF.

This clonotype was detected a few times. The genes are TRBV30 and TRBJ1-3, with no clear D. The CDR3 has 14 residues. Per the germline V gene, CDR1 is GTSNPN and CDR2 is SVGIG (reference sequence). Between the trimmed V and J ends, which lost 4 bases and 8 bases, there was a span of 18 bases. The CDR3 DNA sequence: TGTGCCTGGAAAATTGGACCCTCGGGAGACACCATATATTTT. This gives the protein CAWKIGPSGDTIYF. The variable domain in full, with the rest retrieved from reference TRBV30 and TRBJ1-3, is SQTIHQWPATLVQPVGSPLSLECTVEGTSNPNLYWYRQAAGRGLQLLFYSVGIGQISSEVPQNLSASRPQDRQFILSSKKLLLSDSGFYLCAWKIGPSGDTIYFGEGSWLTVV.

This chain connects TRBV4-1 to TRBJ2-7; D may be TRBD1 or TRBD2 (5 bases each). CDR1 and CDR2 (germline): MGHRA, YSYEKL. This CDR3 comprises 13 residues. Trimming removed 4 bases at V and 4 bases at J, with 11 bases between. The CDR3 region is CASSLWDGYEQYF. The CDR3 DNA follows: TGCGCCAGCAGCCTCTGGGACGGTTACGAGCAGTACTTC.

V usage is TRBV20-1 and J usage is TRBJ2-7, with D tentatively TRBD1 (5 bases). Germline CDR1 and CDR2: DFQATT and SNEGSKA (reference sequence). The CDR3 covers 14 residues. Trimming stripped 5 bases from V and 3 bases from J, with 17 bases between. The CDR3 loop reads CSAGVSDKLYEQYF. DNA of the CDR3: TGCAGTGCTGGGGTTTCGGACAAGCTCTACGAGCAGTACTTC.

V is TRBV27 and J is TRBJ2-2; D gene unclear. The CDR3 runs 13 residues. Trimming removed 2 bases from V and 6 bases from J, with 7 bases in between. Germline CDR1 and CDR2: MNHEY and SMNVEV (reference sequence). The CDR3 sequence: CASSLTLAGELFF. CDR3 nucleotides: TGTGCCAGCAGTTTAACTTTGGCCGGGGAGCTGTTTTTT.

This clonotype showed up many times. This chain joins TRBV7-2 and TRBJ2-3, with 8 bases matching TRBD2. J was trimmed by 5 bases and V by 5 bases; bases with no gene match: 15. This CDR3 region has 17 residues. The germline CDR1 and CDR2 sequences are SGHTA and FQGNSA. CDR3 protein: CASSDPPASGFGDTQYF. CDR3 DNA sequence: TGTGCCAGCAGCGACCCGCCGGCTAGCGGGTTTGGAGATACGCAGTATTTT.

A few counts support this clonotype. The chain joins TRBV5-1 to TRBJ1-2, with D unresolved. This CDR3 has 14 amino acids. Deletions cut 0 bases from V and 3 bases from J, with 9 bases between. From germline, CDR1 is SGHRS and CDR2 YFSETQ. CDR3 DNA sequence: TGCGCCAGCAGCTTGGAGGCCGGCGACTATGGCTACACCTTC. Translated: CASSLEAGDYGYTF.

V usage is TRBV6-1 and J usage is TRBJ1-2; D possibly corresponds to TRBD1 (5 bases). Germline CDR1 and CDR2: MNHNS and SASEGT. V was clipped by 5 bases and J by 4 bases, with 11 bases between them. CDR3 length equals 13 residues. CDR3 loop: CASSKQVLYGYTF. In DNA form, the CDR3 reads TGTGCCAGCAGTAAACAGGTTCTCTATGGCTACACCTTC.

This clonotype was picked up a small number of times. This rearrangement joins TRBV5-1 to TRBJ2-7; 11 bases align to TRBD2. The V gene end was trimmed by 2 bases and the J gene end by 4 bases; junction bases not matched to a gene: 23. Germline CDR1 SGHRS, CDR2 YFSETQ. The CDR3 spans 21 residues. The CDR3 DNA is TGCGCCAGCAGCTTCCGGGACAGGAAGACTAGCGGGGAAAAGCCCCCGTACGAGCAGTACTTC. It specifies CASSFRDRKTSGEKPPYEQYF.

Concerning this clonotype itself: Since a much larger clone is just one base distant, this may be a read error. V usage is TRBV6-2 or TRBV6-3 and J usage is TRBJ2-2; no firm D call. CDR1 is MNHEY and CDR2 is SVGEGT in the germline V gene. The CDR3 is made up of 12 amino acids. Trimming shortened V by 6 bases and J by 5 bases, and 7 bases separated the two germline ends. The CDR3 nucleotides are TGTGCCAGCAGCTCCCAGACCGGGGAGCTGTTTTTT. The encoded protein is CASSSQTGELFF.

This clonotype was seen ten or more times. CDR3 bases: TGCGCCAGCAGCTTAGGAATACAGGGGTACAATGAGCAGTTCTTC. Its protein is CASSLGIQGYNEQFF. The chain employs TRBV5-1 and TRBJ2-1, with 7 positions matching TRBD1. V was pared by 2 bases and J by 4 bases, with 6 bases of the junction left unmatched. CDR1 and CDR2 (germline): SGHRS, YFSETQ. The CDR3 is 15 amino acids.

This clonotype was picked up many times. This chain connects TRBV5-1 to TRBJ2-1, with 12 bases fitting TRBD2. Germline trimming cut 4 bases from V and 6 bases from J; bases unmatched to any gene: 5. Germline CDR1 reads SGHRS; CDR2 reads YFSETQ. The CDR3 loop spans 15 amino acids. The CDR3 DNA reads as TGCGCCAGCAGCAGGACTAGCGGGACCCTCAATGAGCAGTTCTTC. Amino acids: CASSRTSGTLNEQFF.

This chain uses TRBV6-1 with TRBJ1-2; D perhaps matches TRBD1 (6 bases). The CDR3 runs to 13 residues. The germline gives CDR1 MNHNS, CDR2 SASEGT. V was shortened by 8 bases and J by 2 bases, with 12 bases between the two germline ends. The CDR3 is CASLGALNYGYTF. The CDR3 DNA reads as TGTGCCAGCTTGGGGGCCCTAAACTATGGCTACACCTTC.